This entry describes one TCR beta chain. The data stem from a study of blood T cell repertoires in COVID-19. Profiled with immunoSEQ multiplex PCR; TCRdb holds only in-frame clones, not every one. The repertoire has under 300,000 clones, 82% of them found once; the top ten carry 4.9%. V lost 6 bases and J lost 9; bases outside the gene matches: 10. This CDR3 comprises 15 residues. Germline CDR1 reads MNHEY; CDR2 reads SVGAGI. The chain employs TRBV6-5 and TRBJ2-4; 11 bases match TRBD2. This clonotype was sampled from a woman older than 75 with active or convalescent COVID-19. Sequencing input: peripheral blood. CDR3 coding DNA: TGTGCCAGCAGGTCCGGGACTAGCGGATTCGGCATTCAGTACTTC. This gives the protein CASRSGTSGFGIQYF.